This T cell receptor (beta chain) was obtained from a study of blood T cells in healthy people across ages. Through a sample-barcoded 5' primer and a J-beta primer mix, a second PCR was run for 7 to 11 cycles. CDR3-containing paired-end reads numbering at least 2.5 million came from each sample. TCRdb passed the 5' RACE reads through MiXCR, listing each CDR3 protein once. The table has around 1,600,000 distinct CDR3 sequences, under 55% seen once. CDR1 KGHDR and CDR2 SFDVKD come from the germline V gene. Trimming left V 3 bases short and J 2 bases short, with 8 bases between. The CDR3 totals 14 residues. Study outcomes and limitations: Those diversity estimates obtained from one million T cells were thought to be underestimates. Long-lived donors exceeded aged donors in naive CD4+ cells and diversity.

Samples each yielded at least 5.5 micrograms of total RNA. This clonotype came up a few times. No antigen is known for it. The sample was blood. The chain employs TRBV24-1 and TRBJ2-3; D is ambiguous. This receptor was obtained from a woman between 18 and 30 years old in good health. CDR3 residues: CATSDPGITDTQYF. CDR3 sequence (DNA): TGTGCCACCAGTGATCCAGGAATCACAGATACGCAGTATTTT.